Presented here are 20 T cell receptor beta chains from one specimen sequenced in a study of T cell responses to AZD1222 COVID-19 vaccine. Clones were sequenced by immunoSEQ multiplex PCR, and TCRdb holds only the in-frame ones, with some missing. The sample yields roughly 200,000 clones, 94% seen once. The source was peripheral blood, collected 28 days after the second dose of the MenACWY control vaccine. Every receptor here comes from an adult who received the MenACWY meningococcal vaccine as a control.

The chain combines TRBV3-1 (or the pseudogene TRBV3-2) with TRBJ2-7; TRBD2 matches 10 bases. This CDR3 contains 15 residues. Germline V gene sequence: CDR1 LGHDT, CDR2 YNNKEL (reference sequence). Trimming removed 3 bases from V and 2 bases from J; junction bases left unmatched: 4. The CDR3 region has the DNA TGTGCCAGCAGCCATACTAGCGGGGCCCCCTACGAGCAGTACTTC. Its protein product is CASSHTSGAPYEQYF.

The V gene is TRBV28, the J gene TRBJ2-2; 9 bases are shared with TRBD1. The CDR3 length is 17 residues. Per the germline V gene, CDR1 is MDHEN and CDR2 is SYDVKM. Losses at the gene ends were 3 bases for V and 0 bases for J; bases not matched to a gene: 5. Here the CDR3 reads CASSFPRTGANTGELFF. In DNA form, the CDR3 reads TGTGCCAGCAGTTTTCCCCGGACAGGGGCGAACACCGGGGAGCTGTTTTTT.

The chain carries TRBV7-9 and TRBJ2-7; 7 bases agree with TRBD1. CDR1 is SEHNR, CDR2 FQNEAQ, per germline (reference sequence). Germline trimming cut 5 bases from V and 0 bases from J; bases unmatched to any gene: 7. CDR3 length: 15 residues. This chain's CDR3 is CASSPTGTPSYEQYF. The CDR3 nucleotides are TGTGCCAGCAGCCCGACAGGGACCCCCTCCTACGAGCAGTACTTC. Together with reference TRBV7-9 and TRBJ2-7, the CDR3 gives the full variable domain: DTGVSQNPRHKITKRGQNVTFRCDPISEHNRLYWYRQTLGQGPEFLTYFQNEAQLEKSRLLSDRFSAERPKGSFSTLEIQRTEQGDSAMYLCASSPTGTPSYEQYFGPGTRLTVT.

This sequence joins TRBV2 and TRBJ2-3, with 10 bases fitting TRBD1. V dropped 10 bases and J dropped 3; count of bases not matched to a gene: 10. There are 15 residues in the CDR3. CDR1 is SNHLY and CDR2 is FYNNEI in the germline V gene. The CDR3 DNA follows: TGTGCCAACACCGACTTGGGACAGGGGACAGATACGCAGTATTTT. It encodes CANTDLGQGTDTQYF. The whole variable domain, remainder taken from reference TRBV2 and TRBJ2-3, is EPEVTQTPSHQVTQMGQEVILRCVPISNHLYFYWYRQILGQKVEFLVSFYNNEISEKSEIFDDQFSVERPDGSNFTLKIRSTKLEDSAMYFCANTDLGQGTDTQYFGPGTRLTVL.

This clone was seen only a few times. The rearrangement joins TRBV7-9 to TRBJ1-5; unclear D gene. V lost 3 bases and J 8 bases, leaving 8 bases between the germline ends. Germline CDR1 SEHNR, CDR2 FQNEAQ (reference sequence). The CDR3 is 12 amino acids. CDR3 protein: CASSFDREPQHF. CDR3 nucleotides: TGTGCCAGCAGCTTTGATCGGGAGCCCCAGCATTTT.

The chain joins TRBV6-2 or TRBV6-3 to TRBJ1-2; a weak D match, TRBD1 (6 bases). CDR1 is MNHEY and CDR2 is SVGEGT in the germline V gene. Between the trimmed V and J ends, which lost 6 bases and 8 bases, there was a span of 10 bases. This CDR3 has 11 amino acids. The chain's CDR3 is CASSQGRGYTF. The DNA of the CDR3 is TGTGCCAGCAGCCAGGGGAGAGGCTACACCTTC.

In regard to this clone: Within the sample, other DNA sequences also encode this same CDR3. The chain links TRBV6-5 to TRBJ2-5; tentatively, D is TRBD1 or TRBD2 (6 bases each). Germline V gives CDR1 MNHEY, CDR2 SVGAGI. This CDR3 has 14 residues. Trimming left V 0 bases short and J 4 bases short, with 9 bases between. DNA of the CDR3: TGTGCCAGCAGTTACTCCAGGGGAGGAGAGACCCAGTACTTC. It is translated as CASSYSRGGETQYF.

This clone turned up a few times. The J gene is TRBJ1-6, the V gene TRBV21-1; the DNA was not compared with TRBD1, the D call given in the table. TRBV21-1 is classified as a pseudogene. The CDR3 is made up of 15 amino acids. The CDR3 reads CASRGQAEGIFPLHF. Here the CDR3 DNA reads TGTGCCAGCAGAGGACAGGCGGAAGGGATTTTCCCCCTCCACTTT.

This clone has only a few counts. At one end, the junction sequence differs from germline, possibly due to a read error. The chain carries TRBV7-7 and TRBJ2-2; 14 bases agree with TRBD2. Germline loops: CDR1 SSHAT, CDR2 FNYEAQ (reference sequence). The CDR3 has 17 amino acids. CDR3 DNA sequence: TGTGCTAGCAGCCCCTCCGGACTAGCGGGGGGCACCGGGGAGCTGTTTTTT. Translation: CASSPSGLAGGTGELFF.

The chain has TRBV11-2 and TRBJ2-2; D remains unclear. Trimming took 0 bases from V and 10 from J, leaving 9 bases between them. The CDR3 is 13 residues long. Germline V gene lookup returns CDR1 SGHAT and CDR2 FQNNGV. DNA for the CDR3: TGTGCCAGCAGCTTAGATCGGGCAGAGGAGCTGTTTTTT. This encodes CASSLDRAEELFF.

This chain links TRBV27 with TRBJ2-7; 10 bases fit TRBD1. Looked up from germline, CDR1 is MNHEY and CDR2 is SMNVEV (reference sequence). V lost 6 bases to trimming and J lost 3 bases; unmatched junction nucleotides: 5. The CDR3 is 14 amino acids. DNA for the CDR3: TGTGCCAGCAGCCCGGGACAGGGGATCTACGAGCAGTACTTC. It encodes CASSPGQGIYEQYF.

The chain recombines TRBV10-1 with TRBJ2-2; D remains ambiguous. Germline V CDR1 and CDR2: WNHNN, SYGVQD (reference sequence). The CDR3 covers 15 residues. Between the trimmed V and J ends, which lost 6 bases and 2 bases, there was a span of 13 bases. The CDR3 loop is CASSSGTTNTGELFF. The DNA of the CDR3 is TGCGCCAGCAGCTCCGGTACTACCAACACCGGGGAGCTGTTTTTT.

This clone was recorded only once. The rearrangement links TRBV2 to TRBJ2-7; D tentatively fits TRBD1 or TRBD2 (5 bases each). V was shortened by 3 bases and J by 5 bases, with 17 bases between the two germline ends. Looked up from germline, CDR1 is SNHLY and CDR2 is FYNNEI. This CDR3 region has 15 residues. In DNA, the CDR3 is TGTGCCAGCAGTGATCGGGAAGGGGTTGGAGACGAGCAGTACTTC. Its translation: CASSDREGVGDEQYF.

This rearrangement joins TRBV11-2 to TRBJ2-1, with 12 bases fitting TRBD2. The CDR3 spans 18 residues. Germline V gene sequence: CDR1 SGHAT, CDR2 FQNNGV. J was trimmed by 4 bases and V by 0 bases; bases with no gene match: 7. The CDR3 region is CASSLDLAGGPRYNEQFF. The CDR3 nucleotides are TGTGCCAGCAGCTTAGACCTAGCGGGGGGGCCGCGGTACAATGAGCAGTTCTTC.

The chain combines TRBV28 with TRBJ2-7, with 8 positions matching TRBD2. The CDR3 is 14 residues long. V trimming: 8 bases; J trimming: 3 bases; junction bases outside the gene matches: 9. CDR1 and CDR2 from the germline V gene are MDHEN and SYDVKM. The CDR3 DNA reads TGTGCCAGCCAAAGCGGGAGCCCAATCTACGAGCAGTACTTC. This codes for CASQSGSPIYEQYF.

The sample holds one count of this clone. The V call is TRBV30, the J call TRBJ2-3, with 7 bases fitting TRBD2. This CDR3 comprises 11 residues. V trimming: 8 bases; J trimming: 5 bases; junction bases outside the gene matches: 4. Germline V gene data show CDR1 as GTSNPN and CDR2 as SVGIG (reference sequence). The CDR3, as DNA: TGTGCCACGGGAGGCCGAGATACGCAGTATTTT. This sequence encodes CATGGRDTQYF.

This clone was detected once. The V and J genes are TRBV18 and TRBJ2-5; 7 nucleotides align to TRBD2. This CDR3 has 15 residues. With 2 bases clipped from V and 6 bases from J, the junction kept 9 bases outside the gene matches. Germline-derived CDR1 and CDR2 are KGHSH and LQKENI. CDR3 nucleotides: TGTGCCAGCTCACCAGAGGCGGGAGATGGGCAGACCCAGTACTTC. Translated: CASSPEAGDGQTQYF.

J is TRBJ1-5 and V is TRBV7-3; D gene ambiguous. Germline V lookup: CDR1 SGHTA, CDR2 FQGTGA. The CDR3 has 15 residues. V lost 9 bases to trimming and J lost 6 bases, with 21 bases between them. DNA of the CDR3: TGTGCCAGGCGGGTTAGAGACGACTCCAGTCAGCCCCAGCATTTT. This sequence encodes CARRVRDDSSQPQHF.

The chain combines TRBV7-9 with TRBJ1-1, with a weak D call TRBD1 (5 bases). The CDR3 is 14 amino acids. The V end was cut by 1 base, the J end by 6 bases, with 12 bases between. The V gene's germline CDR1 is SEHNR and CDR2 FQNEAQ (reference sequence). The CDR3 loop reads CASSLGEGRSEAFF. Here the CDR3 DNA reads TGTGCCAGCAGCTTAGGAGAGGGGCGGTCTGAAGCTTTCTTT.

The V call is TRBV2, the J call TRBJ1-1; the D gene is possibly TRBD1 (5 bases). With 6 bases removed from V and 6 bases from J, the gap between germline ends came to 14 bases. The CDR3 spans 13 residues. Germline V lookup: CDR1 SNHLY, CDR2 FYNNEI. DNA of the CDR3: TGTGCCAGCAGCTCGGGACGAGCTTCTGAAGCTTTCTTT. It yields the protein CASSSGRASEAFF.